The present T cell receptor beta chain was sequenced within a study of blood T cell repertoires in COVID-19. V was cut by 4 bases and J by 1 base, with 7 bases left in between. Germline lookup yields CDR1 SGHTA and CDR2 FQGTGA. This CDR3 is 14 amino acids long. Ages ranged from 18 to 89 years, with residence in approximately 23 US areas. Using immunoSEQ multiplex PCR, the repertoire was profiled, and TCRdb retains in-frame clones only, with some absent. Of some 410,000 clones listed, approximately 90% are singletons. The sequenced sample consisted of PBMCs or T cells enriched from blood (not recorded which). The J gene is TRBJ2-2, the V gene TRBV7-3; D is undetermined. This sequence originates from a woman aged 25 to 39 with acute COVID-19. The CDR3 nucleotides are TGTGCCAGCAGCTCGGTTGGGAACACCGGGGAGCTGTTTTTT. Amino acid sequence: CASSSVGNTGELFF.